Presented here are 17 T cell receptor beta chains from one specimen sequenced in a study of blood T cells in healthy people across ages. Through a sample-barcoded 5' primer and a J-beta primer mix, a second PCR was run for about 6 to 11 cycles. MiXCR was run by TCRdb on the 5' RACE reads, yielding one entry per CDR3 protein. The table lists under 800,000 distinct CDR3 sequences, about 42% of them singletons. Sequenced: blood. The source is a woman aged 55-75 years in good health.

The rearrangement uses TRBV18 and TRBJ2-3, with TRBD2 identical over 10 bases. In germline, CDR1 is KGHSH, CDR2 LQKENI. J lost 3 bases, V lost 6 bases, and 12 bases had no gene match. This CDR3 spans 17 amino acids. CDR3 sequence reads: CASSGPAGGSTTDTQYF. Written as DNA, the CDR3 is TGTGCCAGCTCGGGACCAGCGGGGGGGTCGACGACAGATACGCAGTATTTT.

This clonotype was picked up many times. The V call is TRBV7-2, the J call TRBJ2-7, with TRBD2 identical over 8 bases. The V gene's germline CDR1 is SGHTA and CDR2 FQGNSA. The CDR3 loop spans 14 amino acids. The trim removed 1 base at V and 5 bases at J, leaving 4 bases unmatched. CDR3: CASSLGGGFDEQYF. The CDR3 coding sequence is TGTGCCAGCAGCTTAGGCGGGGGGTTCGACGAGCAGTACTTC. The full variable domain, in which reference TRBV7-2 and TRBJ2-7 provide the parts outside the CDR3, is GAGVSQSPSNKVTEKGKDVELRCDPISGHTALYWYRQSLGQGLEFLIYFQGNSAPDKSGLPSDRFSAERTGGSVSTLTIQRTQQEDSAVYLCASSLGGGFDEQYFGPGTRLTVT.

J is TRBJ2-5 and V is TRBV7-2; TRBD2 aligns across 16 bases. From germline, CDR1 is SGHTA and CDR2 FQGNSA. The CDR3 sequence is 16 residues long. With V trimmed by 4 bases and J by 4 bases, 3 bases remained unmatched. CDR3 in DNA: TGTGCCAGCAGCTGGGGACTAGCGGGGGGGCGAGAGACCCAGTACTTC. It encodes CASSWGLAGGRETQYF.

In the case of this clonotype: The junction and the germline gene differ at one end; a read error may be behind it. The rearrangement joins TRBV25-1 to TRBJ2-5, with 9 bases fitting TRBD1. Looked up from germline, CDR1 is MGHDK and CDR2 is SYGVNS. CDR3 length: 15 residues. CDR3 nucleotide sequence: TGTGCCAGCAGTGCGGCGACAGGGGGGTCAGAGACCCGGTACTTC. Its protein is CASSAATGGSETRYF.

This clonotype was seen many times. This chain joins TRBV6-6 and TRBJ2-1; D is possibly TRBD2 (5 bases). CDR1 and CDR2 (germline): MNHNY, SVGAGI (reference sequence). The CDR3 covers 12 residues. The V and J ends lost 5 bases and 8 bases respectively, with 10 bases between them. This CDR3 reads CASSPTSYEQFF. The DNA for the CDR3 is TGTGCCAGCAGTCCAACTAGTTATGAGCAGTTCTTC.

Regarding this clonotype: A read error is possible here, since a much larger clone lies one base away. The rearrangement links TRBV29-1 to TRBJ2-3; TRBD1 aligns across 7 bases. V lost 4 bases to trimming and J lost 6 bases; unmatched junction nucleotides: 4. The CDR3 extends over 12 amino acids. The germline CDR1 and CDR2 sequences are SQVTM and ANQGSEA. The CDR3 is CSVVTQGDTQYF. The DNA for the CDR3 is TGCAGCGTTGTCACACAGGGGGATACGCAGTATTTT.

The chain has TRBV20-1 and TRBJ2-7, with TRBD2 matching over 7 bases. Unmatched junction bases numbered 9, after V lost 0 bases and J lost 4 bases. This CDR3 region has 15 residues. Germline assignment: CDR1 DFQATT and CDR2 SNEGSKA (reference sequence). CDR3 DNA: TGCAGTGCTAGAGACCCGTCGGCGGGAGCTTACGAGCAGTACTTC. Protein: CSARDPSAGAYEQYF.

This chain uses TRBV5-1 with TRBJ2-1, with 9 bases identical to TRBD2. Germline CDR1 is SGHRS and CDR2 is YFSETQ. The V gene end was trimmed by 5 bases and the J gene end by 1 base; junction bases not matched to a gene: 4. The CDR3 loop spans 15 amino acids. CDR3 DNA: TGCGCCAGCAGTGGCGGGGGGGCTTCCTACAATGAGCAGTTCTTC. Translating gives CASSGGGASYNEQFF.

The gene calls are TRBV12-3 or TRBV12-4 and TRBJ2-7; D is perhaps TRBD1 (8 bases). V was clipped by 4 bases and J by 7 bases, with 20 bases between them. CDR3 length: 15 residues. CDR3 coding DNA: TGTGCCAGCAGTTCAAAAGCGGGACAGGTAAGGGAGCAGTACTTC. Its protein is CASSSKAGQVREQYF.

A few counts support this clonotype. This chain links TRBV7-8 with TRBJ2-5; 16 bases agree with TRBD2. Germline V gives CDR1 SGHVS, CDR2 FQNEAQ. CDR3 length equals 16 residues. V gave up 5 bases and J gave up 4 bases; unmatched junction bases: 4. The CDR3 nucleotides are TGTGCCAGCAGCCCCGGGACTAGCGGGGGGGGAGAGACCCAGTACTTC. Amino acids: CASSPGTSGGGETQYF.

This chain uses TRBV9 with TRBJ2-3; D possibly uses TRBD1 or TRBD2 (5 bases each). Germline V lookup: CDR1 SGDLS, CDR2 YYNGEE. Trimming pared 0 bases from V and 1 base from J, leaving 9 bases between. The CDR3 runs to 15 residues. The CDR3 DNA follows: TGTGCCAGCAGCGTAGGGGGGATTCGCACAGATACGCAGTATTTT. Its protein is CASSVGGIRTDTQYF.

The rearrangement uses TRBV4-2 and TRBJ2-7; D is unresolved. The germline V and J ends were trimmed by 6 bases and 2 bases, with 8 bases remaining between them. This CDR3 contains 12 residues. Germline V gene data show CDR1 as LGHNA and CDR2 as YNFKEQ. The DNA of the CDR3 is TGTGCCAGCAGGACCATTACCTACGAGCAGTACTTC. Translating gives CASRTITYEQYF.

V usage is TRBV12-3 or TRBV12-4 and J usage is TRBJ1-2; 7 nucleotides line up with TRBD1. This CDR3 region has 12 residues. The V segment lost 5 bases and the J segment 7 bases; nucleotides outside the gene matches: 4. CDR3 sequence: CASSPTGCGYTF. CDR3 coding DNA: TGTGCCAGCAGTCCGACAGGGTGTGGCTACACCTTC.

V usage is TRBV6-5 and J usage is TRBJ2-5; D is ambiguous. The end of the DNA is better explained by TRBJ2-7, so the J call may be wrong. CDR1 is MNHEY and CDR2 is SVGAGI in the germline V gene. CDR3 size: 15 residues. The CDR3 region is CASSRQFGEIYEQYF. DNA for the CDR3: TGTGCCAGCAGTCGCCAGTTTGGGGAAATCTACGAGCAGTACTTC.

The CDR3 DNA reads as TGCAGTGCCCAGCGGGGGGGGTACAATGAGCAGTTCTTC. It encodes CSAQRGGYNEQFF. The chain uses TRBV20-1 and TRBJ2-1; 10 nucleotides agree with TRBD2. Per the germline V gene, CDR1 is DFQATT and CDR2 is SNEGSKA (reference sequence). This CDR3 has 13 amino acids. Trimming took 6 bases from V and 4 from J; bases not matched to a gene: 3.

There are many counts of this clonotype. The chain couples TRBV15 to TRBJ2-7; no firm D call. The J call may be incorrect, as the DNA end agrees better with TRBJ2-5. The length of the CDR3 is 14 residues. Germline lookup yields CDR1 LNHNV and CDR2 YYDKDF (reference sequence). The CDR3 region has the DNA TGTGCCACCAGCAGAGATCGCCTGGGGGAGACCCAGTACTTC. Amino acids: CATSRDRLGETQYF.

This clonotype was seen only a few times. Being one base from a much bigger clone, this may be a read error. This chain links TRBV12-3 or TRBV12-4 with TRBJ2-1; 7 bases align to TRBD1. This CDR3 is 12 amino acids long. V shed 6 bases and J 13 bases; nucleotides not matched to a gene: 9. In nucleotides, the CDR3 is TGTGCCAGCAGGTTCCCGGGACAGACACAGTTCTTC. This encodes CASRFPGQTQFF.